The 26 T cell receptor beta chains presented below share a single source sample, sequenced in a study of CD8 T cells in ankylosing spondylitis. One entry per CDR3 protein results from TCRdb running MiXCR on the 5' RACE reads. The sample has some 120,000 distinct CDR3 sequences, around 13% seen once. Material: blood, either unsorted or a sorted T cell fraction (not recorded which). The receptor source for this set is a female donor with ankylosing spondylitis or in good health (not recorded which).

This clonotype was observed a few times. The chain couples TRBV20-1 to TRBJ2-3; 14 bases line up with TRBD2. V gave up 5 bases and J gave up 2 bases; unmatched junction bases: 9. Germline CDR1 and CDR2: DFQATT and SNEGSKA (reference sequence). This CDR3 spans 17 amino acids. CDR3 loop: CSALTSGRGIYTDTQYF. The CDR3 nucleotides are TGCAGTGCTCTGACTAGCGGGAGGGGAATTTACACAGATACGCAGTATTTT.

The gene calls are TRBV5-1 and TRBJ2-3, with D hard to call. V lost 4 bases to trimming and J lost 0 bases, with 6 bases between them. CDR3 size: 13 residues. Germline values: CDR1 SGHRS, CDR2 YFSETQ. CDR3 amino acids: CASSRSSTDTQYF. In DNA form, the CDR3 reads TGCGCCAGCAGCCGAAGTAGCACAGATACGCAGTATTTT.

This clonotype was found many times. The chain couples TRBV6-5 to TRBJ2-3, with 7 bases identical to TRBD2. V lost 3 bases, J lost 4 bases, and 10 bases stayed unmatched. This CDR3 has 16 amino acids. CDR1 is MNHEY, CDR2 SVGAGI, per germline. The CDR3 sequence: CASSYFGTNRADTQYF. The CDR3 DNA is TGTGCCAGCAGTTATTTTGGGACTAATCGGGCAGATACGCAGTATTTT.

This clonotype showed up just a few times. The gene calls are TRBV6-1 and TRBJ2-7; D might be TRBD1 (6 bases). The CDR3 is 15 residues long. From germline, CDR1 is MNHNS and CDR2 SASEGT. V was clipped by 2 bases and J by 7 bases, with 18 bases between them. CDR3 DNA: TGTGCCAGCAGTGAATCCCCGGACGTGGGACAAGAGCAGTACTTC. Protein sequence: CASSESPDVGQEQYF.

The table lists this clonotype with many counts. The V call is TRBV20-1, the J call TRBJ2-1; tentatively, D is TRBD1 or TRBD2 (6 bases each). V dropped 3 bases and J dropped 6 bases, with 15 bases sitting between them. The CDR3 extends over 14 amino acids. The germline V gene encodes CDR1 DFQATT and CDR2 SNEGSKA (reference sequence). The CDR3 DNA reads TGCAGTGCTAGCCTCGGGGGCCCCAGCAATGAGCAGTTCTTC. Its translation: CSASLGGPSNEQFF.

This clonotype was detected ten times or more. The V and J genes are TRBV20-1 and TRBJ1-2, with 8 bases lining up with TRBD1. The CDR3 length is 17 residues. Germline V gene lookup returns CDR1 DFQATT and CDR2 SNEGSKA (reference sequence). After removal of 5 bases from V and 5 bases from J, the junction contained 19 bases not matched to a gene. CDR3 loop: CSAPAARQGILAYGYTF. The CDR3 nucleotides read TGCAGTGCTCCAGCCGCAAGACAGGGGATCTTGGCGTATGGCTACACCTTC.

The table lists this clonotype with a few counts. This sequence joins TRBV11-2 and TRBJ2-4, with 11 bases that match TRBD2. The CDR3 is 17 residues long. CDR1 SGHAT and CDR2 FQNNGV come from the germline V gene. The junction had 5 bases not matched to a gene; V was cut back by 0 bases and J by 4 bases. CDR3 sequence: CASSLDPPSGGKNIQYF. CDR3 nucleotides: TGTGCCAGCAGCTTAGATCCGCCTAGCGGGGGGAAAAACATTCAGTACTTC.

This clonotype occurred a few times. V usage is TRBV18 and J usage is TRBJ2-7; TRBD1 matches at 9 bases. J was trimmed by 7 bases and V by 4 bases; bases with no gene match: 17. The CDR3 is 17 amino acids. The germline V gene has CDR1 KGHSH and CDR2 LQKENI. CDR3 protein: CASSLQKGPIGTGEQYF. For the CDR3, the DNA is TGTGCCAGCTCACTACAAAAAGGGCCCATCGGGACAGGGGAGCAGTACTTC.

J is TRBJ2-7 and V is TRBV19; D is undetermined. V was shortened by 3 bases and J by 7 bases, with 10 bases between the two germline ends. CDR3 size: 12 residues. Germline CDR1 is LNHDA and CDR2 is SQIVND (reference sequence). The CDR3 DNA sequence: TGTGCCAGTAGTATTGGCAGGACGGAGCAGTACTTC. It is translated as CASSIGRTEQYF.

The V gene is TRBV12-3 or TRBV12-4, the J gene TRBJ2-7; a possible D gene is TRBD1 (6 bases). With 0 bases removed from V and 3 bases from J, the gap between germline ends came to 9 bases. The CDR3 is 14 amino acids. This CDR3 reads CASSLATGSYEQYF. The CDR3, as DNA: TGTGCCAGCAGTTTAGCCACAGGGAGCTACGAGCAGTACTTC.

This clonotype was observed a handful of times. At one boundary the junction diverges from the germline segment, which might be a read error. J is TRBJ2-5 and V is TRBV7-7; 12 bases fit TRBD2. CDR1 and CDR2 (germline): SSHAT, FNYEAQ (reference sequence). The CDR3 extends over 16 amino acids. Here the CDR3 DNA reads TGTGCTAGCAGCTTAGCGTGGGGGACTAGCGGGGAGACCCAGTACTTC. As protein: CASSLAWGTSGETQYF. The whole variable domain, remainder taken from reference TRBV7-7 and TRBJ2-5, is GAGVSQSPRYKVTKRGQDVTLRCDPISSHATLYWYQQALGQGPEFLTYFNYEAQPDKSGLPSDRFSAERPEGSISTLTIQRTEQRDSAMYRCASSLAWGTSGETQYFGPGTRLLVL.

In regard to this clonotype: With a much larger clone just one base away, this may be a read error. V and J are TRBV5-1 and TRBJ1-3; D is unresolved. CDR1 and CDR2 from the germline V gene are SGHRS and YFSETQ. The CDR3 consists of 13 residues. CDR3 region: CAISLEPGNTIYF. The CDR3 bases are TGCGCCATCAGCTTGGAACCTGGAAACACCATATATTTT.

This clonotype was counted a few times. The rearrangement joins TRBV12-3 or TRBV12-4 to TRBJ2-7, with D tentatively TRBD1 (5 bases). Trimming shortened V by 7 bases and J by 4 bases, and 14 bases separated the two germline ends. The CDR3 runs to 13 residues. The DNA of the CDR3 is TGTGCCAGCACCTACCCTGACAGTTACGAGCAGTACTTC. Translation: CASTYPDSYEQYF.

The chain combines TRBV27 with TRBJ2-1; D may be TRBD2 (5 bases). The V end lost 3 bases, the J end lost 8 bases, and 14 bases lay between the germline ends. CDR1 is MNHEY and CDR2 is SMNVEV in the germline V gene (reference sequence). The CDR3 is 14 residues long. CDR3 amino acids: CASSLQTSLDEQFF. CDR3 sequence (DNA): TGTGCCAGCAGTTTGCAAACTAGTCTCGATGAGCAGTTCTTC.

The gene calls are TRBV19 and TRBJ1-4; 7 bases match TRBD1. Losses at the gene ends were 7 bases for V and 7 bases for J; bases not matched to a gene: 12. Germline loops: CDR1 LNHDA, CDR2 SQIVND (reference sequence). The CDR3 has 15 residues. The DNA of the CDR3 is TGTGCCAGTACCCAGGGGGGGTACTTTGGTGAAAAACTGTTTTTT. Amino acid sequence: CASTQGGYFGEKLFF. The full variable domain, in which reference TRBV19 and TRBJ1-4 provide the parts outside the CDR3, is DGGITQSPKYLFRKEGQNVTLSCEQNLNHDAMYWYRQDPGQGLRLIYYSQIVNDFQKGDIAEGYSVSREKKESFPLTVTSAQKNPTAFYLCASTQGGYFGEKLFFGSGTQLSVL.

Details on this clonotype: At one end the junction does not follow the germline gene, possibly because of a read error. The chain employs TRBV19 and TRBJ1-1; no reliable D call. CDR3 length: 14 amino acids. Germline V gene lookup returns CDR1 LNHDA and CDR2 SQIVND (reference sequence). DNA of the CDR3: TGTGCCGGTAGTGCACGCAGGAGGGACACTGAAGCTTTCTTT. It encodes CAGSARRRDTEAFF. Full variable domain (outside the CDR3, taken from reference TRBV19 and TRBJ1-1): DGGITQSPKYLFRKEGQNVTLSCEQNLNHDAMYWYRQDPGQGLRLIYYSQIVNDFQKGDIAEGYSVSREKKESFPLTVTSAQKNPTAFYLCAGSARRRDTEAFFGQGTRLTVV.

This clonotype was found a few times. DNA for the CDR3: TGCAGCGTTGAAGGTCTAGCGGACACCTACGAGCAGTACTTC. It codes for CSVEGLADTYEQYF. This rearrangement joins TRBV29-1 to TRBJ2-7, with 7 positions matching TRBD2. J was trimmed by 2 bases and V by 1 base; bases with no gene match: 5. There are 14 residues in the CDR3. The germline V gene encodes CDR1 SQVTM and CDR2 ANQGSEA.

There are many counts of this clonotype. This chain links TRBV18 with TRBJ1-2; TRBD1 is a possible D gene (6 bases). The CDR3 runs 15 residues. The germline CDR1 and CDR2 sequences are KGHSH and LQKENI. Trimming cost V 6 bases and J 0 bases, with 14 bases left between them. CDR3 bases: TGTGCCAGCTCGTCGACAGGAAACGCTAACTATGGCTACACCTTC. Translated, it gives CASSSTGNANYGYTF.

The CDR3 reads CASSRDNPTGANVLTF. The CDR3, as DNA: TGTGCCAGCAGCCGGGACAACCCGACTGGGGCCAACGTCCTGACTTTC. The chain has TRBV28 and TRBJ2-6; D is possibly TRBD1 (6 bases). This CDR3 is 16 amino acids long. Germline V gene lookup returns CDR1 MDHEN and CDR2 SYDVKM. V lost 6 bases and J 2 bases, leaving 14 bases between the germline ends.

The CDR3 DNA follows: TGTGCCAGCAGTATGGGGGGCGAGCAGTACTTC. Encoded protein: CASSMGGEQYF. This sequence joins TRBV25-1 and TRBJ2-7; a possible D gene is TRBD2 (6 bases). The CDR3 covers 11 residues. The germline V and J ends were trimmed by 5 bases and 6 bases, with 8 bases remaining between them. Germline CDR1 and CDR2: MGHDK and SYGVNS.

The chain combines TRBV6-5 with TRBJ2-1; 8 positions agree with TRBD2. Looked up from germline, CDR1 is MNHEY and CDR2 is SVGAGI. The CDR3 has 16 amino acids. V was pared by 0 bases and J by 2 bases, with 3 bases of the junction left unmatched. CDR3 in amino acids: CASSYSGLEPYNEQFF. CDR3 coding DNA: TGTGCCAGCAGTTACTCGGGACTAGAGCCCTACAATGAGCAGTTCTTC.

V usage is TRBV18 and J usage is TRBJ2-2, with 7 bases matching TRBD1. Germline V lookup: CDR1 KGHSH, CDR2 LQKENI. Trimming at V came to 3 bases and at J to 5 bases, leaving 3 bases not matched to a gene. The CDR3 contains 14 residues. CDR3 loop: CASSPGTDTGELFF. CDR3 nucleotide sequence: TGTGCCAGCTCACCCGGGACAGATACCGGGGAGCTGTTTTTT.

The sample holds many counts of this clonotype. This chain connects TRBV20-1 to TRBJ1-1; TRBD1 is a possible D gene (5 bases). Trimming stripped 6 bases from V and 3 bases from J, with 11 bases between. The CDR3 has 12 amino acids. Germline V gene sequence: CDR1 DFQATT, CDR2 SNEGSKA (reference sequence). The CDR3 sequence is CSAGRGDTEAFF. The CDR3 coding sequence is TGCAGTGCGGGTCGGGGGGACACTGAAGCTTTCTTT.

This clonotype turned up a few times. The V gene is TRBV20-1, the J gene TRBJ1-1; no clear D gene. Germline CDR1 reads DFQATT; CDR2 reads SNEGSKA (reference sequence). The CDR3 length is 14 residues. Trimming took off 0 bases at V and 5 bases at J, with 13 bases between the two ends. CDR3: CSAREPARLTEAFF. For the CDR3, the DNA is TGCAGTGCTAGAGAACCGGCGAGGTTGACTGAAGCTTTCTTT.

This clonotype was seen only a few times. This sequence joins TRBV7-9 and TRBJ2-5; the D gene could be TRBD1 or TRBD2 (6 bases each). Germline CDR1 reads SEHNR; CDR2 reads FQNEAQ (reference sequence). Between the trimmed V and J ends, which lost 5 bases and 0 bases, there was a span of 13 bases. The CDR3 is 15 residues long. In DNA, the CDR3 is TGTGCCAGCAGCCTTCAAGGGGGGCACCAAGAGACCCAGTACTTC. Protein sequence: CASSLQGGHQETQYF.

This clonotype has only a few counts. The chain uses TRBV29-1 and TRBJ2-2; D is undetermined. Deletions cut 1 base from V and 6 bases from J, with 6 bases between. The germline gives CDR1 SQVTM, CDR2 ANQGSEA. CDR3 size: 12 residues. CDR3 DNA sequence: TGCAGCGTTGAAGGGCCGCCCGGGGAGCTGTTTTTT. It codes for CSVEGPPGELFF.